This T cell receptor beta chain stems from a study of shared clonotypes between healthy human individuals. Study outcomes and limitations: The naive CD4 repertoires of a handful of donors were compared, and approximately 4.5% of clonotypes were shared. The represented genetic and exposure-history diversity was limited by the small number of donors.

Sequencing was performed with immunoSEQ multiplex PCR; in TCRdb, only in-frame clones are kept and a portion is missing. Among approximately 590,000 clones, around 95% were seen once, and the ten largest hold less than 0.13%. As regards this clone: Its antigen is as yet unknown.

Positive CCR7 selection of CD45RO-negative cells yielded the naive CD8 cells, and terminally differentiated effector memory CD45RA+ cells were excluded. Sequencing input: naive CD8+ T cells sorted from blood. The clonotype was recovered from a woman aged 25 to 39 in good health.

The CDR3 protein is CASSSLPGLHHSTDTQYF. DNA of the CDR3: TGTGCCAGCAGTTCCCTTCCCGGACTACACCACAGCACAGATACGCAGTATTTT. The chain uses TRBV28 and TRBJ2-3, with a weak D call TRBD2 (6 bases). The CDR3 has 18 residues. The germline V gene has CDR1 MDHEN and CDR2 SYDVKM. The ends were cut back, 4 bases at V and 0 bases at J, with 20 bases in the middle.